Following are 20 T cell receptor beta chains from one sample sequenced in a study of cytomegalovirus exposure and HLA in healthy donors. The PCR made use of 60 Vbeta and 13 Jbeta primers. Measured with immunoSEQ multiplex PCR; TCRdb has only the in-frame clones, and not every one. The sample yields about 170,000 clones, roughly 83% seen once. Sequenced: PBMCs. Every receptor here comes from a woman in her 50s in good health and CMV-seronegative.

This clone was detected once. This chain joins TRBV4-3 and TRBJ1-3; D is perhaps TRBD1 (6 bases). The V gene lost 0 bases and the J gene lost 3 bases, with 15 bases spanning the gap. The CDR3 contains 17 residues. The germline gives CDR1 LGHNA, CDR2 YSLEER. CDR3 loop: CASSQDLFRGDGNTIYF. The DNA of the CDR3 is TGCGCCAGCAGCCAAGATCTTTTCAGGGGAGATGGAAACACCATATATTTT.

V is TRBV6-6 and J is TRBJ1-6; 8 bases match TRBD1. The junction had 12 bases not matched to a gene; V was cut back by 5 bases and J by 9 bases. CDR1 and CDR2 from the germline V gene are MNHNY and SVGAGI (reference sequence). The CDR3 extends over 16 amino acids. This chain's CDR3 is CASSPLLQGASSPLHF. The CDR3, as DNA: TGTGCCAGCAGTCCCCTGCTTCAGGGGGCGAGTTCACCCCTCCACTTT.

This clone was found a few times. The chain has TRBV5-1 and TRBJ2-1; TRBD1 matches 11 bases. CDR1 and CDR2 (germline): SGHRS, YFSETQ. The V and J ends lost 2 bases and 7 bases, in that order; junction bases with no gene match: 5. This CDR3 has 15 residues. CDR3 region: CASSFGTGGGNEQFF. In nucleotides, the CDR3 is TGCGCCAGCAGCTTTGGGACAGGGGGTGGAAATGAGCAGTTCTTC.

The chain uses TRBV11-1 and TRBJ2-4; TRBD2 agrees at 7 bases. The CDR3 contains 13 residues. Germline CDR1 reads SGHAT; CDR2 reads FQDESV (reference sequence). V was pared by 3 bases and J by 8 bases, with 4 bases of the junction left unmatched. The CDR3 protein is CASSFRGRDIQYF. The CDR3 nucleotides are TGTGCCAGCAGCTTTCGGGGGAGGGACATTCAGTACTTC.

J is TRBJ1-2 and V is TRBV4-3, with a weak D call TRBD1 (5 bases). Germline CDR1 and CDR2: LGHNA and YSLEER. This CDR3 comprises 18 residues. Trimming took 4 bases from V and 2 from J, leaving 23 bases between them. CDR3 DNA: TGCGCCAGCAGCCCGGGGGGGTTAAATCGACCCCCGAACTATGGCTACACCTTC. It specifies CASSPGGLNRPPNYGYTF.

The gene calls are TRBV19 and TRBJ1-1; D may be TRBD1 (5 bases). CDR3 size: 16 residues. Trimming cost V 6 bases and J 0 bases, with 17 bases left between them. Germline V lookup: CDR1 LNHDA, CDR2 SQIVND (reference sequence). The CDR3 here is CASRSGDRGLNTEAFF. CDR3 nucleotides: TGTGCCAGTAGATCGGGGGACCGGGGACTGAACACTGAAGCTTTCTTT.

The CDR3 region is CASSPAGGMGEQYF. As DNA, the CDR3 is TGTGCCAGCAGCCCAGCGGGAGGGATGGGAGAGCAGTACTTC. The chain employs TRBV11-2 and TRBJ2-7, with 10 bases matching TRBD2. Germline V gene lookup returns CDR1 SGHAT and CDR2 FQNNGV. V shed 5 bases, J shed 7 bases, and the junction held 8 bases outside the gene matches. The CDR3 sequence is 14 residues long.

The chain is built from TRBV29-1 and TRBJ2-7; 7 nucleotides agree with TRBD1. V lost 6 bases and J lost 0; bases outside the gene matches: 2. This CDR3 contains 12 residues. The V gene's germline CDR1 is SQVTM and CDR2 ANQGSEA. The chain's CDR3 is CSVGQSSYEQYF. CDR3 DNA: TGCAGCGTGGGACAGAGCTCCTACGAGCAGTACTTC.

Comment on this clone: Other DNA sequences within the sample encode an identical CDR3. The chain employs TRBV4-1 and TRBJ1-3, with D perhaps TRBD1 (6 bases). The CDR3 has 15 residues. Germline V CDR1 and CDR2: MGHRA, YSYEKL. V was shortened by 3 bases and J by 3 bases, with 12 bases between the two germline ends. In DNA form, the CDR3 reads TGCGCCAGCAGCCAGCTCACAGGGTTTGGAAACACCATATATTTT. It encodes CASSQLTGFGNTIYF.

V and J are TRBV7-2 and TRBJ2-1; D possibly corresponds to TRBD1 (6 bases). Trimming left V 1 base short and J 3 bases short, with 13 bases between. This CDR3 has 16 residues. Germline values: CDR1 SGHTA, CDR2 FQGNSA. The CDR3 loop reads CASSLVSQGYYNEQFF. Written as DNA, the CDR3 is TGTGCCAGCAGCTTAGTCAGCCAGGGGTACTACAATGAGCAGTTCTTC.

The chain employs TRBV10-3 and TRBJ2-1, with 11 bases identical to TRBD2. The CDR3 totals 18 residues. V shed 6 bases, J shed 6 bases, and the junction held 16 bases outside the gene matches. In germline, CDR1 is ENHRY, CDR2 SYGVKD. CDR3 residues: CAISDPGVGTSGTNEQFF. Here the CDR3 DNA reads TGTGCCATCAGCGACCCCGGAGTAGGGACTAGCGGAACCAATGAGCAGTTCTTC.

This rearrangement joins TRBV6-5 to TRBJ2-2, with D unclear. V shed 5 bases and J shed 1 base, with 8 bases lying between them. CDR1 and CDR2 (germline): MNHEY, SVGAGI. The CDR3 sequence is 14 residues long. The CDR3 DNA is TGTGCCAGCAGTACCCGACAGAACACCGGGGAGCTGTTTTTT. This sequence encodes CASSTRQNTGELFF.

The rearrangement joins TRBV18 to TRBJ2-1, with 8 bases fitting TRBD2. The CDR3 is 16 residues long. Trimming cost V 1 base and J 3 bases; bases outside gene matches: 5. Germline V gives CDR1 KGHSH, CDR2 LQKENI. The CDR3 is CASSPLGRGNYNEQFF. The CDR3 coding sequence is TGTGCCAGCTCACCACTCGGGAGGGGGAACTACAATGAGCAGTTCTTC.

This rearrangement joins TRBV7-8 to TRBJ2-7; 7 positions agree with TRBD1. Trimming took 6 bases from V and 5 from J; bases not matched to a gene: 7. The CDR3 has 13 residues. CDR1 SGHVS and CDR2 FQNEAQ come from the germline V gene. CDR3 sequence (DNA): TGTGCCAGCAGGCCGACAGGGCCGCACGAGCAGTACTTC. This gives the protein CASRPTGPHEQYF.

CDR3 nucleotide sequence: TGTGCCAGCCGGGTCCAGGGGACTGGAAACACCATATATTTT. Amino acids: CASRVQGTGNTIYF. J is TRBJ1-3 and V is TRBV5-8; possibly TRBD1 for D (6 bases). The length of the CDR3 is 14 residues. Germline CDR1 and CDR2: SGHTS and YDEGEE. V gave up 7 bases and J gave up 2 bases, with 13 bases separating them.

The gene calls are TRBV28 and TRBJ1-1; 7 bases match TRBD1. Per germline, CDR1 MDHEN and CDR2 SYDVKM. Trimming removed 4 bases from V and 4 bases from J; junction bases left unmatched: 6. This CDR3 region has 14 residues. Here the CDR3 reads CASSYPDRATEAFF. The CDR3 bases are TGTGCCAGCAGTTACCCCGACAGGGCCACTGAAGCTTTCTTT.

This chain connects TRBV7-6 to TRBJ1-2, with TRBD1 as a possible D gene (6 bases). The CDR3 spans 14 residues. The ends were cut back, 5 bases at V and 2 bases at J, with 12 bases in the middle. Germline V lookup: CDR1 SGHVS, CDR2 FNYEAQ. The CDR3 reads CASSRDTGNYGYTF. The DNA of the CDR3 is TGTGCCAGCAGCCGAGATACAGGGAACTATGGCTACACCTTC.

This sequence joins TRBV28 and TRBJ1-2; D call uncertain. Trimming removed 4 bases from V and 2 bases from J, with 17 bases in between. The CDR3 is 16 residues long. The V gene's germline CDR1 is MDHEN and CDR2 SYDVKM. CDR3 coding DNA: TGTGCCAGCAGTTATGTTTTTAGGAGCAACAACTATGGCTACACCTTC. This translates into CASSYVFRSNNYGYTF.

The chain is built from TRBV11-2 and TRBJ2-1; TRBD2 aligns across 16 bases. Germline CDR1 reads SGHAT; CDR2 reads FQNNGV. Trimming cost V 5 bases and J 13 bases; bases outside gene matches: 8. The CDR3 has 15 residues. CDR3 nucleotide sequence: TGTGCCAGCAGCCCGGGACTAGCGGGGGGGCCTAGACAGTTCTTC. Encoded protein: CASSPGLAGGPRQFF.

V gene TRBV5-1 combines with J gene TRBJ1-2; 7 bases map to TRBD1. The CDR3 has 15 amino acids. The junction had 9 bases not matched to a gene; V was cut back by 2 bases and J by 5 bases. Looked up from germline, CDR1 is SGHRS and CDR2 is YFSETQ. The chain's CDR3 is CASSFTLDRNYGYTF. As DNA, the CDR3 is TGCGCCAGCAGCTTTACTCTGGACAGGAATTATGGCTACACCTTC.